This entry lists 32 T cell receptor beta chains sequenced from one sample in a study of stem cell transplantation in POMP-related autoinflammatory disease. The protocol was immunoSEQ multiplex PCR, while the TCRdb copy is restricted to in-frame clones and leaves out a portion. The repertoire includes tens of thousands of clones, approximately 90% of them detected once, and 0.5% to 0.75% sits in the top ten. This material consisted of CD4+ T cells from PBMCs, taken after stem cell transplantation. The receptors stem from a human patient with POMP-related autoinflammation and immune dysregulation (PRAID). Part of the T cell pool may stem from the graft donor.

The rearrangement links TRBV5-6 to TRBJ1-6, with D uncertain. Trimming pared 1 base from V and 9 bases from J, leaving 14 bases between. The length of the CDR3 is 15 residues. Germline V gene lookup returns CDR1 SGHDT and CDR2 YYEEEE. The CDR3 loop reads CASSLWQASGSPLHF. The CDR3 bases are TGTGCCAGCAGCTTGTGGCAGGCAAGTGGTTCACCCCTCCACTTT.

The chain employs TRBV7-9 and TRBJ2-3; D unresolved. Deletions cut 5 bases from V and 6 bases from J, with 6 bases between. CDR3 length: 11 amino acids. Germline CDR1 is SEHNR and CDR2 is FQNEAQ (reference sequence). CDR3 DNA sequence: TGTGCCAGCAGCCGCTCTGATACGCAGTATTTT. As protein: CASSRSDTQYF.

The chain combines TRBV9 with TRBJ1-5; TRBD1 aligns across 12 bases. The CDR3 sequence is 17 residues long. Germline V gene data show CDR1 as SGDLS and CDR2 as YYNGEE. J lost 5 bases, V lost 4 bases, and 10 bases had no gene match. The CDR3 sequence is CASSPYRDRGLYQPQHF. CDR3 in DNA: TGTGCCAGCAGCCCATACCGGGACAGGGGGCTTTATCAGCCCCAGCATTTT.

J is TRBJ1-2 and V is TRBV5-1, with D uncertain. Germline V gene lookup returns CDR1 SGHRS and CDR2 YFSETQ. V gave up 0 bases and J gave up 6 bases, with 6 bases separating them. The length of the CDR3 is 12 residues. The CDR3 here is CASSLARDGYTF. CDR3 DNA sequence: TGCGCCAGCAGCTTGGCTAGGGATGGCTACACCTTC. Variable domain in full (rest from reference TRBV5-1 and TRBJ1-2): KAGVTQTPRYLIKTRGQQVTLSCSPISGHRSVSWYQQTPGQGLQFLFEYFSETQRNKGNFPGRFSGRQFSNSRSEMNVSTLELGDSALYLCASSLARDGYTFGSGTRLTVV.

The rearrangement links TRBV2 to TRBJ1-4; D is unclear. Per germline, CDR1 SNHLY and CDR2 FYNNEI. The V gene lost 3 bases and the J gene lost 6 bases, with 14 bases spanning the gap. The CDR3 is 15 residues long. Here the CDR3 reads CASSDEGPADEKLFF. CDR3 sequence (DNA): TGTGCCAGCAGTGATGAAGGGCCGGCGGATGAAAAACTGTTTTTT.

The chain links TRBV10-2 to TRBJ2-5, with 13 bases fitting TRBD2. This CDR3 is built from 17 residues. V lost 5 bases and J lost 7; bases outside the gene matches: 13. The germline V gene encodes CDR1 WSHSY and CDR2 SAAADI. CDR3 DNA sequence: TGCGCCAGCAGTCGAGTTGGGACTAGCGGGGCCCGGGGGACCCAGTACTTC. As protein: CASSRVGTSGARGTQYF.

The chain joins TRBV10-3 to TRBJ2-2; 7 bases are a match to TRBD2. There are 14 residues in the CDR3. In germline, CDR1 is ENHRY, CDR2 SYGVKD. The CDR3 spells CASGGGSGTGELFF. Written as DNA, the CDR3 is TGTGCTTCCGGTGGCGGGAGCGGCACCGGGGAGCTGTTTTTT.

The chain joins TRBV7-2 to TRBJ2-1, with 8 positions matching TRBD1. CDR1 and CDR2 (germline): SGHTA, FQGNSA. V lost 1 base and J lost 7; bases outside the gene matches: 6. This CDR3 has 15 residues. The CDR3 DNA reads TGTGCCAGCAGCTTAGTGCCAGGGGGCAGGAATGAGCAGTTCTTC. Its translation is CASSLVPGGRNEQFF.

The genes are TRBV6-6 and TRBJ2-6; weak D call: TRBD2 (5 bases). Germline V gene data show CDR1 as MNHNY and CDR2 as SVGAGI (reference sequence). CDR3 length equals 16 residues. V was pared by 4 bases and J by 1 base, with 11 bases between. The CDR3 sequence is CASSFYWESGANVLTF. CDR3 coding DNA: TGTGCCAGCAGTTTTTACTGGGAGTCTGGGGCCAACGTCCTGACTTTC.

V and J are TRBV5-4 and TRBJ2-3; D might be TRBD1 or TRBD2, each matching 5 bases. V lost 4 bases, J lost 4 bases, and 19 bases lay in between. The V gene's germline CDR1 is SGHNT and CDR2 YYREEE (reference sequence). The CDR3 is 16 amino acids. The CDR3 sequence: CASSLGRGTRPDTQYF. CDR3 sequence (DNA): TGTGCCAGCAGCCTAGGGAGAGGGACGAGGCCAGATACGCAGTATTTT.

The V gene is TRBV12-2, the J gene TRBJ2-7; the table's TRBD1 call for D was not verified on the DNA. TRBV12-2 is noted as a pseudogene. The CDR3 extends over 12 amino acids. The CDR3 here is CASRPGDYEQYV. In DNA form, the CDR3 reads TGTGCAAGTCGTCCAGGGGATTACGAGCAGTACGTC.

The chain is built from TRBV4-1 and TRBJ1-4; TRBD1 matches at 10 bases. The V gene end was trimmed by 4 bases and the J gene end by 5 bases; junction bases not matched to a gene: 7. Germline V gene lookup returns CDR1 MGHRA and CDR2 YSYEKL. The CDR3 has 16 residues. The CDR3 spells CASSRSPGQGNEKLFF. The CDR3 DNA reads TGCGCCAGCAGCCGTTCTCCGGGACAGGGGAATGAAAAACTGTTTTTT.

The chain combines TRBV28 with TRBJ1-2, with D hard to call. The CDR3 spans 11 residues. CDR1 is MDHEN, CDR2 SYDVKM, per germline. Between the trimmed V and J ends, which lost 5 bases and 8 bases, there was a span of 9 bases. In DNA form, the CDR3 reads TGTGCCAGCAGTCTTCACGGGGGCTACACCTTC. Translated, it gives CASSLHGGYTF.

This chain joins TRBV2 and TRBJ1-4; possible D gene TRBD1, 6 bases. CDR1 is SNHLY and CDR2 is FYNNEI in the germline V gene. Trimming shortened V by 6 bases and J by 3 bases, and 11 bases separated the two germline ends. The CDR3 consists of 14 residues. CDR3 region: CASSGQTSNEKLFF. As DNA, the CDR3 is TGTGCCAGCAGCGGACAGACCTCTAATGAAAAACTGTTTTTT.

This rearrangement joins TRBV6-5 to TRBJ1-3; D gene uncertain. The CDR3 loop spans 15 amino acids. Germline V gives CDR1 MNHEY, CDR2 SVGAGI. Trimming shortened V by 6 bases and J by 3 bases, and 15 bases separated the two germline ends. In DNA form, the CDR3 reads TGTGCCAGCAGGCTACAGCTCGTAGATGGAAACACCATATATTTT. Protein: CASRLQLVDGNTIYF.

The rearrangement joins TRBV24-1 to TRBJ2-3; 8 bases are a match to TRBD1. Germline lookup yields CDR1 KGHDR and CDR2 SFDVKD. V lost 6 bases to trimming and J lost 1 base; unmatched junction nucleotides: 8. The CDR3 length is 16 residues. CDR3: CATSRHTGGGTDTQYF. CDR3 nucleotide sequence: TGTGCCACCAGTAGACACACAGGGGGTGGCACAGATACGCAGTATTTT.

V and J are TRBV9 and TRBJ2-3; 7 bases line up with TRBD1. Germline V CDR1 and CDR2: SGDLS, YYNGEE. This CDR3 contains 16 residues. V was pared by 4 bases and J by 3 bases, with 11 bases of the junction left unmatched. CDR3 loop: CASSPRPGQWTDTQYF. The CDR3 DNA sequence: TGTGCCAGCAGCCCGAGACCGGGACAGTGGACAGATACGCAGTATTTT.

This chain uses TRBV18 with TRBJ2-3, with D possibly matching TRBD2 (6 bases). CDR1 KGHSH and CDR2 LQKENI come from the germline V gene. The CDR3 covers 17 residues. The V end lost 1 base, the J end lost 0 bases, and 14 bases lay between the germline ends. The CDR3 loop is CASSPLPAGPSTDTQYF. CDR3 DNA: TGTGCCAGCTCACCACTTCCAGCGGGCCCTAGCACAGATACGCAGTATTTT.

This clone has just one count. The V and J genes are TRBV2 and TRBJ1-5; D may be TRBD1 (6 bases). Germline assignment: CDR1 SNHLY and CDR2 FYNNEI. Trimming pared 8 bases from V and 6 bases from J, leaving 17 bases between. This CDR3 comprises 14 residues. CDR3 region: CASWSGARGQPQHF. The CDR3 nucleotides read TGTGCCAGCTGGTCAGGGGCGCGAGGTCAGCCCCAGCATTTT.

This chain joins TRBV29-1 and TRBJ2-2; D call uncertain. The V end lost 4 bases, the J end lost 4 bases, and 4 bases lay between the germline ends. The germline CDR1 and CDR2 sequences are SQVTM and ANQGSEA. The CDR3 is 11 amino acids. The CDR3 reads CSVGSTGELFF. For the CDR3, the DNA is TGCAGCGTTGGTAGCACCGGGGAGCTGTTTTTT.

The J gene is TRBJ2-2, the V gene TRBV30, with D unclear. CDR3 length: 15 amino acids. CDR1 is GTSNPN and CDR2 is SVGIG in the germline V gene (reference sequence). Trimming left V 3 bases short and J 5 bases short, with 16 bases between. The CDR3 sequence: CAWSGRPSQTGELFF. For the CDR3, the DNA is TGTGCCTGGAGCGGAAGGCCGAGTCAAACCGGGGAGCTGTTTTTT.

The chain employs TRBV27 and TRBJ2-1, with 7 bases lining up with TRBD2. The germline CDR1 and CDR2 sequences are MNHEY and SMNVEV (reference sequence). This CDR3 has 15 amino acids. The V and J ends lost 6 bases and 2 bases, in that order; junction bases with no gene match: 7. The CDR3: CASRISGFAYNEQFF. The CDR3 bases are TGTGCCAGCAGGATTAGCGGGTTTGCCTACAATGAGCAGTTCTTC.

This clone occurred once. CDR3 coding DNA: TGTGCCAGCAGCTTAGAGGGACAGGCTGCAGATACGCAGTATTTT. Protein: CASSLEGQAADTQYF. The chain links TRBV7-9 to TRBJ2-3; TRBD1 matches at 8 bases. Trimming removed 1 base from V and 4 bases from J; junction bases left unmatched: 4. CDR1 SEHNR and CDR2 FQNEAQ come from the germline V gene (reference sequence). The CDR3 extends over 15 amino acids.

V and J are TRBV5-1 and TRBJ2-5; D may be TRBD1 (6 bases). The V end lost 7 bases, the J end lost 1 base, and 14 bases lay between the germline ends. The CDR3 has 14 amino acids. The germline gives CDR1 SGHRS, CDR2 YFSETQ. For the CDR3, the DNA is TGCGCCAGCTCGCGGACAGCGGTCCAAGAGACCCAGTACTTC. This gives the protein CASSRTAVQETQYF.

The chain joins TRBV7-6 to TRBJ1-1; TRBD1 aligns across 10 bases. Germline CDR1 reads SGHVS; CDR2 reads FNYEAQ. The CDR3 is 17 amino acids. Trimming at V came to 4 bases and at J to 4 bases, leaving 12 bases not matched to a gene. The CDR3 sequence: CASSSSGTGAGRTEAFF. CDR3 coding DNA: TGTGCCAGCAGCTCCAGCGGGACAGGGGCCGGGCGCACTGAAGCTTTCTTT.

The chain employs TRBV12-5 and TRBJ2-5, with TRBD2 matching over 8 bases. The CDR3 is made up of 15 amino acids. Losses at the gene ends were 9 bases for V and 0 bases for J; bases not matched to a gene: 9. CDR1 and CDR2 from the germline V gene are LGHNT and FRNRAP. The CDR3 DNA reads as TGTGCTAGCCGGAGCGGGAGTATAAACCAAGAGACCCAGTACTTC. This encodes CASRSGSINQETQYF.

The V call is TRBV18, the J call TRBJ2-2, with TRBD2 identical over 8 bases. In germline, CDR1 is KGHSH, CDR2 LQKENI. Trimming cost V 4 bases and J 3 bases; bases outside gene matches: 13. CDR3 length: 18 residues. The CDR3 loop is CASSHALWRGAYTGELFF. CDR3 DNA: TGTGCCAGCTCACATGCCCTTTGGCGGGGGGCGTACACCGGGGAGCTGTTTTTT.

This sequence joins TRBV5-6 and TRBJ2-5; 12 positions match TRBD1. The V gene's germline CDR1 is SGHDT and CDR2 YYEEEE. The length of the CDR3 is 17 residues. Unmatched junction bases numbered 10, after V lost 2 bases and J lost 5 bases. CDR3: CASSLPGQGAWEETQYF. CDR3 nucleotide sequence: TGTGCCAGCAGCTTACCGGGACAGGGGGCTTGGGAGGAGACCCAGTACTTC.

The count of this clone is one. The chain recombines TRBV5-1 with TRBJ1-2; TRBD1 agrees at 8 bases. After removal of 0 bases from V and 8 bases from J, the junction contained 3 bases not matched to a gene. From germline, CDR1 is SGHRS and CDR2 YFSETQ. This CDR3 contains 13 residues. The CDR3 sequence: CASSLGGTGGYTF. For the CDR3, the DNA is TGCGCCAGCAGCTTGGGGGGGACAGGAGGCTACACCTTC.

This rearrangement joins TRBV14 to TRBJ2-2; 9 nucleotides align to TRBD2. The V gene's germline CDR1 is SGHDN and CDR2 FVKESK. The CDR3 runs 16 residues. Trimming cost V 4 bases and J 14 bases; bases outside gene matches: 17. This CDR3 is CASSLTGTSLTRKLFF. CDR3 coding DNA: TGTGCCAGCAGCCTTACCGGGACTAGCCTCACCCGTAAACTGTTTTTT. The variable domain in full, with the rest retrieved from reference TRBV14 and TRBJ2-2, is EAGVTQFPSHSVIEKGQTVTLRCDPISGHDNLYWYRRVMGKEIKFLLHFVKESKQDESGMPNNRFLAERTGGTYSTLKVQPAELEDSGVYFCASSLTGTSLTRKLFFGEGSRLTVL.

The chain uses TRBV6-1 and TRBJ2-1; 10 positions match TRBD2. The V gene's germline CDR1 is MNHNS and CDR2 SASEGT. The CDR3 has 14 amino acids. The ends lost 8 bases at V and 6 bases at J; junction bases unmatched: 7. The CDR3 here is CASSRTSGFNEQFF. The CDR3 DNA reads TGTGCCAGCTCCAGGACTAGCGGTTTCAATGAGCAGTTCTTC.

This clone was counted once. CDR3 sequence: CASSLGSYNEQFF. CDR3 bases: TGTGCCAGCAGCTTGGGCTCCTACAATGAGCAGTTCTTC. J is TRBJ2-1 and V is TRBV7-9; D remains ambiguous. Trimming removed 3 bases from V and 0 bases from J, with 3 bases in between. The CDR3 has 13 amino acids. Germline CDR1 SEHNR, CDR2 FQNEAQ (reference sequence).